This TCR beta chain was observed in a study of cytomegalovirus exposure and HLA in healthy donors. Comment on this clone: Its antigen is unknown.

This CDR3 is built from 13 residues. From germline, CDR1 is SQVTM and CDR2 ANQGSEA. Trimming cost V 5 bases and J 0 bases, with 11 bases left between them. The PCR made use of 60 Vbeta and 13 Jbeta primers. Only in-frame clones appear in the TCRdb table, and some are missing; sequencing was by immunoSEQ multiplex PCR. Altogether 150,000 to 200,000 clones are present, under 70% being singletons, with the ten largest covering more than 9%. Overall study results and limits: Prediction of most subjects' HLA-A and HLA-B alleles by TCR beta sequences was reportedly accurate. The classifier reportedly diagnosed cytomegalovirus status with high sensitivity and specificity.

This sequence originates from a young man in good health and CMV-seropositive. The chain combines TRBV29-1 with TRBJ2-7, with D perhaps matching TRBD1 (5 bases). The specimen sequenced was PBMCs. The CDR3 DNA sequence: TGCAGCGTTCTTAGGACAAACTCCTACGAGCAGTACTTC. Amino acid sequence: CSVLRTNSYEQYF.